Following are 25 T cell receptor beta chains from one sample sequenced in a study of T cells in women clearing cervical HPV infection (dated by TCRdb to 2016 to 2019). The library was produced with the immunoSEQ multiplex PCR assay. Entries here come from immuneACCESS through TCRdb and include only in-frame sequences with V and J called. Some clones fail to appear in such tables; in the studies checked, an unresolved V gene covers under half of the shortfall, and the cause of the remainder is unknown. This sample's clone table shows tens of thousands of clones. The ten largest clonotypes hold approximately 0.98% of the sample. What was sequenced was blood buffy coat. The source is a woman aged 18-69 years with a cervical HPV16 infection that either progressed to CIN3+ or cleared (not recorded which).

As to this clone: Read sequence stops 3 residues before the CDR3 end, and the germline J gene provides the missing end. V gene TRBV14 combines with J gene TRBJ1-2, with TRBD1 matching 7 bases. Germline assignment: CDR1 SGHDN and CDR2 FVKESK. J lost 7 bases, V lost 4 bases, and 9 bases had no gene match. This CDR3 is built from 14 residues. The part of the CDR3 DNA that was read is TGTGCCAGCAGCCTCCGACAGGGTATCGGTGGC. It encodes CASSLRQGIGG. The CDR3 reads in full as CASSLRQGIGGYTF.

This CDR3 is CASSPSSVSGETQYF. The sequenced part of the CDR3 DNA is TGTGCCAGCAGCCCCTCCTCAGTCAGCGGGGAGACG. The V gene is TRBV7-2, the J gene TRBJ2-3, with TRBD2 identical over 7 bases. Read sequence stops 3 residues before the CDR3 end, and the germline J gene provides the missing end. CDR3 size: 15 residues. In germline, CDR1 is SGHTA, CDR2 FQGNSA. Using reference TRBV7-2 and TRBJ2-3 for the parts outside the CDR3, the full variable domain is GAGVSQSPSNKVTEKGKDVELRCDPISGHTALYWYRQSLGQGLEFLIYFQGNSAPDKSGLPSDRFSAERTGGSVSTLTIQRTQQEDSAVYLCASSPSSVSGETQYFGPGTRLTVL.

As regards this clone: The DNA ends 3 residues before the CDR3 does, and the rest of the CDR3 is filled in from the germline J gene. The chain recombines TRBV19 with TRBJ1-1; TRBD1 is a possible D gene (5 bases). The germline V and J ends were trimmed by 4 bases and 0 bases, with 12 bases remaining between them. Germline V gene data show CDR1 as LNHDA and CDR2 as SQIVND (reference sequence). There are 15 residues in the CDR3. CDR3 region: CASSRQDSMNTEAFF. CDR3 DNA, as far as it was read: TGTGCCAGTAGTAGGCAAGACAGCATGAACACTGAA.

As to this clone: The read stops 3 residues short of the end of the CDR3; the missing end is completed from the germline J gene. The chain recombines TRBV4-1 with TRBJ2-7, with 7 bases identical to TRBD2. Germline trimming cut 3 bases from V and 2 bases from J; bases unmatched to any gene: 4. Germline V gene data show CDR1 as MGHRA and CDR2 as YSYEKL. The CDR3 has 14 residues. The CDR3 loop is CASSQGTTPYEQYF. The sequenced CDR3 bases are TGCGCCAGCAGCCAGGGGACTACCCCCTACGAG.

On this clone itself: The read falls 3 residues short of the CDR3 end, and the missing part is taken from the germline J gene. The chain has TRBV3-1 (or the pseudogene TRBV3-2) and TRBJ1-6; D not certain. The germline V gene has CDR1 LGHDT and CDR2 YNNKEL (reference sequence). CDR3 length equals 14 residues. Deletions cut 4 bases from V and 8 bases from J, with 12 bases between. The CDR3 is CASSRLERDSPLHF. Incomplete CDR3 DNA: TGTGCCAGCAGCCGATTAGAAAGGGATTCACCC.

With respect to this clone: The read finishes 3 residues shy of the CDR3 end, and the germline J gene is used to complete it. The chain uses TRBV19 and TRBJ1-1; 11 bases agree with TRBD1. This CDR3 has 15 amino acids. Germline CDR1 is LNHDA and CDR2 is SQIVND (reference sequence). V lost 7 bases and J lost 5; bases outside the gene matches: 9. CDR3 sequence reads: CASKALDRGRTEAFF. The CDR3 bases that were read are TGTGCCAGTAAAGCCCTGGACAGGGGGCGTACTGAA.

CDR3 DNA, as far as it was read: TGCAGTGCTAGTTCCCCGGGACTAGCGGGGGGGCCCCCAGATACG. Translating gives CSASSPGLAGGPPDT. The entire CDR3 protein reads CSASSPGLAGGPPDTQYF. The chain joins TRBV20-1 to TRBJ2-3; 16 positions agree with TRBD2. The read ends 3 residues shy of where the CDR3 ends; the end is completed using the germline J gene. The CDR3 consists of 18 residues. The trim removed 3 bases at V and 4 bases at J, leaving 10 bases unmatched. Germline values: CDR1 DFQATT, CDR2 SNEGSKA (reference sequence).

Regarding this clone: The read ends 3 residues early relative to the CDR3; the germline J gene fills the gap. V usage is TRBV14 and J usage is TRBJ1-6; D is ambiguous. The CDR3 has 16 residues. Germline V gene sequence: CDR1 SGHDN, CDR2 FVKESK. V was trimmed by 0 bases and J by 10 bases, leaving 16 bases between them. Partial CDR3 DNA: TGTGCCAGCAGCCAAGAATTGGTCGGAGTCGGGTCACCC. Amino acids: CASSQELVGVGSP. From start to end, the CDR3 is CASSQELVGVGSPLHF.

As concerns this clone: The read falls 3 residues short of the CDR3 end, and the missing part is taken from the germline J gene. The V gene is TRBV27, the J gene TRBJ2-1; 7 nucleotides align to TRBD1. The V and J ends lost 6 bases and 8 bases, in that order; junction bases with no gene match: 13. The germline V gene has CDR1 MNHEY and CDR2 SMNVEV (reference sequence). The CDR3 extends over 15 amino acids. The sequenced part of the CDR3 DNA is TGTGCCAGCAGCAACCCTTCGACAGGGACACATGAG. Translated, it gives CASSNPSTGTHE. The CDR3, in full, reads CASSNPSTGTHEQFF.

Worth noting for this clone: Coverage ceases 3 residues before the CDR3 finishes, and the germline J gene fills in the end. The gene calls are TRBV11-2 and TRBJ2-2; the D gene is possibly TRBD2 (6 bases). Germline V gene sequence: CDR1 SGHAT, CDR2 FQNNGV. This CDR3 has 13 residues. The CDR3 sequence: CASSLGGSSPLFF. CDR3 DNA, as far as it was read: TGTGCCAGCAGCTTGGGGGGTAGCTCACCG.

The CDR3: CASSLTLVGPARTDTQYF. CDR3 bases read: TGTGCCAGCAGTTTAACCCTTGTGGGCCCGGCGAGGACAGATACG. The gene calls are TRBV12-3 or TRBV12-4 and TRBJ2-3; no reliable D call. The missing CDR3 end, 3 residues past where the read stops, is filled in from the germline J gene. CDR3 length: 18 residues. V dropped 2 bases and J dropped 3 bases, with 21 bases sitting between them.

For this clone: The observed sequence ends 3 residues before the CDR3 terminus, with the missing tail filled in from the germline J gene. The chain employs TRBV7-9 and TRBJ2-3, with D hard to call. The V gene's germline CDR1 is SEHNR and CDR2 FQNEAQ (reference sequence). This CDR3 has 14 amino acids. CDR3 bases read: TGTGCCAGCAGCTTTACCGATAGCAATCAGCCG. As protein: CASSFTDSNQP. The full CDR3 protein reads CASSFTDSNQPQYF. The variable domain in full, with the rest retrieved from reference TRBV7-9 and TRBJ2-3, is DTGVSQNPRHKITKRGQNVTFRCDPISEHNRLYWYRQTLGQGPEFLTYFQNEAQLEKSRLLSDRFSAERPKGSFSTLEIQRTEQGDSAMYLCASSFTDSNQPQYFGPGTRLTVL.

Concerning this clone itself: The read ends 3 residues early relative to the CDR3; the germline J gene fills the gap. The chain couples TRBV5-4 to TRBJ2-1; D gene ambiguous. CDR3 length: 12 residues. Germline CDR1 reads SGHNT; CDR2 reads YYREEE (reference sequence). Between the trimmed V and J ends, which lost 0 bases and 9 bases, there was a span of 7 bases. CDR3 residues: CASSLDLREQFF. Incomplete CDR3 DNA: TGTGCCAGCAGCTTGGATTTGCGTGAG.

CDR3 DNA, as far as it was read: TGTGCCAGCAGCTTCCGGACTGCAGTCGAG. This translates into CASSFRTAVE. The full CDR3 sequence reads CASSFRTAVEQYF. The genes are TRBV13 and TRBJ2-7; possibly TRBD2 for D (5 bases). The sequence runs out 3 residues before the end of the CDR3; the remainder is reconstructed from the germline J gene. The CDR3 runs to 13 residues. Germline values: CDR1 PRHDT, CDR2 FYEKMQ (reference sequence). Between the trimmed V and J ends, which lost 3 bases and 6 bases, there was a span of 12 bases. The variable domain in full, completed from reference TRBV13 and TRBJ2-7, reads AAGVIQSPRHLIKEKRETATLKCYPIPRHDTVYWYQQGPGQDPQFLISFYEKMQSDKGSIPDRFSAQQFSDYHSELNMSSLELGDSALYFCASSFRTAVEQYFGPGTRLTVT.

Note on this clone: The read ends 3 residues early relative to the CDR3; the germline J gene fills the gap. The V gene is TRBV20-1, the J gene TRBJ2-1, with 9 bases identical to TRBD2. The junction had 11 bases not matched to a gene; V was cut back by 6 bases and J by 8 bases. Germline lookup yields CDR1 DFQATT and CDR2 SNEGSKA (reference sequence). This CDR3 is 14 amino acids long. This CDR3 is CSASRLAGIHEQFF. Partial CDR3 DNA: TGCAGTGCCAGTCGGCTAGCGGGGATCCATGAG.

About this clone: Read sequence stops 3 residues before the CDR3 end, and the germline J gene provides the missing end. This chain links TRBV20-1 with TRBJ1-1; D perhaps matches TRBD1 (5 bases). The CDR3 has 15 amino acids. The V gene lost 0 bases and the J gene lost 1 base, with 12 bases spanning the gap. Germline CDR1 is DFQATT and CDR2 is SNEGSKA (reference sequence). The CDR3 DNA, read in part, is TGCAGTGCTAGAGATAGGGGTATACGGAACACTGAA. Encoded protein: CSARDRGIRNTE. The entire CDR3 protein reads CSARDRGIRNTEAFF.

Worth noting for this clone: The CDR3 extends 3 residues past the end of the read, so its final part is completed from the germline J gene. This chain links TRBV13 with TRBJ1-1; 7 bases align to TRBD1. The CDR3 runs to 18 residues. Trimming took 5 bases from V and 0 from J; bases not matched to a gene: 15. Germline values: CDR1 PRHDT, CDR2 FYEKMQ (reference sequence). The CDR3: CASSLFRGQGDLNTEAFF. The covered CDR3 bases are TGTGCCAGCAGCCTGTTCCGGGGCCAGGGGGATTTGAACACTGAA.

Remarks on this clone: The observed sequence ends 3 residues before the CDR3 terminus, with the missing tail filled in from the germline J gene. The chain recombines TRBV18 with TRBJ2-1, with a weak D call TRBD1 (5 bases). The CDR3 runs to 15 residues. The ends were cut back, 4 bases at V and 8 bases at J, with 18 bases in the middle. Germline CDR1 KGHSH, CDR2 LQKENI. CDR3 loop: CASSHALNRGDEQFF. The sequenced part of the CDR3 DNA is TGTGCCAGCTCACACGCGTTGAATAGGGGCGATGAG.

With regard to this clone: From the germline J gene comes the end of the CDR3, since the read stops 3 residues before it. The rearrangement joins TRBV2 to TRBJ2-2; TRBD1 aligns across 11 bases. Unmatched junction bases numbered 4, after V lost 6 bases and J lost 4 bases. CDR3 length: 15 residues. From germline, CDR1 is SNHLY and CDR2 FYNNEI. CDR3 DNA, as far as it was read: TGTGCCAGCAGGGGGGGGACAGGGGGCACCGGGGAG. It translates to CASRGGTGGTGE. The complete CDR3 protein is CASRGGTGGTGELFF. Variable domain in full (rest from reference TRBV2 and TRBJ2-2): EPEVTQTPSHQVTQMGQEVILRCVPISNHLYFYWYRQILGQKVEFLVSFYNNEISEKSEIFDDQFSVERPDGSNFTLKIRSTKLEDSAMYFCASRGGTGGTGELFFGEGSRLTVL.

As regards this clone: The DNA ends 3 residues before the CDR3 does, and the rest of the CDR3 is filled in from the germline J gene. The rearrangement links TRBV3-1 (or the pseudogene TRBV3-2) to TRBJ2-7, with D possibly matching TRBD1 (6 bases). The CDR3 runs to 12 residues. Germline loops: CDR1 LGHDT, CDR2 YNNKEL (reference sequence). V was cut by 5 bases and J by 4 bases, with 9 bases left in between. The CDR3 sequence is CASSSTGYEQYF. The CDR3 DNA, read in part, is TGTGCCAGCAGCTCTACAGGGTACGAG.

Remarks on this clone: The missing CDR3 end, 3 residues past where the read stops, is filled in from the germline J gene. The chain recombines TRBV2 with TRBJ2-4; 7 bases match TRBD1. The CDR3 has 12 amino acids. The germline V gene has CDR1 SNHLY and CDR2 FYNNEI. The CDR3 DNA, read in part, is TGTGCCAGCGAGGGACAGAACTATGGT. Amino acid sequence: CASEGQNYG. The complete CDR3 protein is CASEGQNYGQYF.

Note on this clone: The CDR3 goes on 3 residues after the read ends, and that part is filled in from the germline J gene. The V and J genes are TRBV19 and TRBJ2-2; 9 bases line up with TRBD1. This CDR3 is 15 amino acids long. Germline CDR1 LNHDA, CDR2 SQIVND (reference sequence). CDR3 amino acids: CASSITNRGREKLFF. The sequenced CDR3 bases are TGTGCCAGTAGTATAACAAACAGGGGGCGTGAAAAG.

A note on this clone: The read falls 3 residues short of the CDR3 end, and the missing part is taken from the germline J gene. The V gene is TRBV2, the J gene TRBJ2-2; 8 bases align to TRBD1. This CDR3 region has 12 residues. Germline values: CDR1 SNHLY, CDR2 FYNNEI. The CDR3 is CASNQGAYQLFF. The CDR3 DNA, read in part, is TGTGCCAGCAATCAGGGGGCCTACCAG.

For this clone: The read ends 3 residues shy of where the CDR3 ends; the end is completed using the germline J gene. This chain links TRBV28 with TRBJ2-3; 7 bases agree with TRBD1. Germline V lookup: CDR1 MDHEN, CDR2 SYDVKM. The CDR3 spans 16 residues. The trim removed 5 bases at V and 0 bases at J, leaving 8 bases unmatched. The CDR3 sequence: CASSETGVSSTDTQYF. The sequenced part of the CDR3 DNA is TGTGCCAGCAGTGAAACAGGGGTTAGTAGCACAGATACG.

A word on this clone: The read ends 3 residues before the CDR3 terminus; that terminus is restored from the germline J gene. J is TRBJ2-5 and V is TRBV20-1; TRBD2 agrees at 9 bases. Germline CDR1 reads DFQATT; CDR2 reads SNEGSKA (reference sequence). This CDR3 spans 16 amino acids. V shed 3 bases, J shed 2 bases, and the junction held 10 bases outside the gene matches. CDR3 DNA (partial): TGCAGTGCTAGGGGCGCAGTAGCGGGGGAACAAGAGACC. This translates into CSARGAVAGEQET. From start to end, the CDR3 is CSARGAVAGEQETQYF.